The rows below give T cell receptor beta chains drawn from one sample of a study of T-cell memory formation after mild COVID-19. TCRdb re-called the 5' RACE reads with MiXCR, one entry per CDR3 protein. The sample records about 360,000 distinct CDR3 sequences, roughly an eighth being singletons. The sample taken for sequencing was PBMCs or a T cell subset sorted from them (not recorded which). The source is a man between 18 and 29 years old who had mild COVID-19 (a few samples of this study predate the infection). Cell type and time point are not known. Each CDR3 is given with its conserved first and last residue. Fields, in order: V gene, clone size, D gene, J gene, CDR3 length, CDR3 DNA, CDR3 protein. D genes are given only for firm matches. Clone size is stated in some rows and not others, as once, few, many or a class when expanded.

V gene: TRBV3-1
clone size: many
D gene: NA
J gene: TRBJ1-5
CDR3 length: 14
CDR3 DNA: TGTGCCAGCAGCCCAACGTATAGCAATCAGCCCCAGCATTTT
CDR3 protein: CASSPTYSNQPQHF

V gene: TRBV6-5
clone size: few
D gene: NA
J gene: TRBJ2-2
CDR3 length: 13
CDR3 DNA: TGTGCCAGCAGTTCCAGGGTAACGGGGGAGCTGTTTTTT
CDR3 protein: CASSSRVTGELFF

V gene: TRBV27
clone size: few
D gene: NA
J gene: TRBJ1-2
CDR3 length: 13
CDR3 DNA: TGTGCCAGCAGTTTCCTTCAGGGTCATGGCTACACCTTC
CDR3 protein: CASSFLQGHGYTF

V gene: TRBV2
clone size: NA
D gene: NA
J gene: TRBJ2-7
CDR3 length: 14
CDR3 DNA: TGTGCCAGCAGCCTATCTTATACCTCCTACGAGCAGTACTTC
CDR3 protein: CASSLSYTSYEQYF

V gene: TRBV7-2
clone size: few
D gene: NA
J gene: TRBJ2-7
CDR3 length: 15
CDR3 DNA: TGTGCCAGCAGCGAAGGGCCCCAAGGGTGGAGCGAGCAGTACTTC
CDR3 protein: CASSEGPQGWSEQYF

V gene: TRBV3-1
clone size: NA
D gene: TRBD1
J gene: TRBJ2-3
CDR3 length: 14
CDR3 DNA: TGTGCCAGCAGCCAAGATATTAGGGGGACAGGGGAATATTTT
CDR3 protein: CASSQDIRGTGEYF

V gene: TRBV20-1
clone size: NA
D gene: NA
J gene: TRBJ2-4
CDR3 length: 14
CDR3 DNA: TGCAGTGCTAGAGGCAGGAGCTGGGAGAACATTCAGTACTTC
CDR3 protein: CSARGRSWENIQYF

V gene: TRBV6-5
clone size: NA
D gene: NA
J gene: TRBJ2-1
CDR3 length: 16
CDR3 DNA: TGTGCCAGCAGTTACCAGACCCCCTCGGCCAACAATGAGCAGTTCTTC
CDR3 protein: CASSYQTPSANNEQFF

V gene: TRBV11-2
clone size: many
D gene: NA
J gene: TRBJ1-1
CDR3 length: 16
CDR3 DNA: TGTGCCAGCAGCCGCCCCGAGGGCATTGGTTGGACTGAAGCTTTCTTT
CDR3 protein: CASSRPEGIGWTEAFF

V gene: TRBV5-1
clone size: NA
D gene: NA
J gene: TRBJ1-1
CDR3 length: 14
CDR3 DNA: TGCGCCAGCGAAGTCTCGCCTGGAGGCACTGAAGCTTTCTTT
CDR3 protein: CASEVSPGGTEAFF

V gene: TRBV4-1
clone size: NA
D gene: NA
J gene: TRBJ1-2
CDR3 length: 15
CDR3 DNA: TGCGCCAGCAGCCAAGATCGGCCCGCTTATTATGGCTACACCTTC
CDR3 protein: CASSQDRPAYYGYTF

V gene: TRBV9
clone size: NA
D gene: NA
J gene: TRBJ1-2
CDR3 length: 12
CDR3 DNA: TGTGCCAGCAGCGTCAGTAACTATGGCTACACCTTC
CDR3 protein: CASSVSNYGYTF

V gene: TRBV7-9
clone size: few
D gene: TRBD2
J gene: TRBJ2-2
CDR3 length: 15
CDR3 DNA: TGTGCCAGCAGCTCAGCGGGACTAAACACCGGGGAGCTGTTTTTT
CDR3 protein: CASSSAGLNTGELFF

V gene: TRBV6-2/TRBV6-3
clone size: NA
D gene: NA
J gene: TRBJ2-1
CDR3 length: 13
CDR3 DNA: TGTGCCAGCGGGGAAGGGGCGAGTAACGAGCAGTTCTTC
CDR3 protein: CASGEGASNEQFF

V gene: TRBV20-1
clone size: NA
D gene: NA
J gene: TRBJ2-3
CDR3 length: 13
CDR3 DNA: TGCAGTGCTAGAGCCCCCGGTGGAGATACGCAGTATTTT
CDR3 protein: CSARAPGGDTQYF

V gene: TRBV11-1
clone size: NA
D gene: TRBD1
J gene: TRBJ1-1
CDR3 length: 14
CDR3 DNA: TGTGCCAGCAGCTACGGGACAGGGCGAACTGAAGCTTTCTTT
CDR3 protein: CASSYGTGRTEAFF

V gene: TRBV18
clone size: many
D gene: TRBD2
J gene: TRBJ2-7
CDR3 length: 14
CDR3 DNA: TGTGCCAGCTCACCTAGCGGGGGGCTTTACGAGCAGTACTTC
CDR3 protein: CASSPSGGLYEQYF

V gene: TRBV10-3
clone size: few
D gene: NA
J gene: TRBJ1-1
CDR3 length: 12
CDR3 DNA: TGTGCCATCAGTGAACGTCCAACGGAAGCTTTCTTT
CDR3 protein: CAISERPTEAFF

V gene: TRBV7-6
clone size: many
D gene: NA
J gene: TRBJ2-5
CDR3 length: 14
CDR3 DNA: TGTGCCAGCAGCGACGGCCGTACACAAGAGACCCAGTACTTC
CDR3 protein: CASSDGRTQETQYF

V gene: TRBV2
clone size: many
D gene: NA
J gene: TRBJ2-1
CDR3 length: 11
CDR3 DNA: TGTGCCAGCAACGGGTACAATGAGCAGTTCTTC
CDR3 protein: CASNGYNEQFF

V gene: TRBV6-5
clone size: few
D gene: NA
J gene: TRBJ2-1
CDR3 length: 14
CDR3 DNA: TGTGCCAGCAGTTACTGGCGAACATACAATGAGCAGTTCTTC
CDR3 protein: CASSYWRTYNEQFF

V gene: TRBV10-3
clone size: many
D gene: NA
J gene: TRBJ1-1
CDR3 length: 14
CDR3 DNA: TGTGCCATCAGGATAAGTAGGGGTTTGACTGAAGCTTTCTTT
CDR3 protein: CAIRISRGLTEAFF

V gene: TRBV6-1
clone size: few
D gene: TRBD2
J gene: TRBJ2-3
CDR3 length: 14
CDR3 DNA: TGTGCCAGCGTATCTGGCGGGGGGGCAGATACGCAGTATTTT
CDR3 protein: CASVSGGGADTQYF

V gene: TRBV10-3
clone size: NA
D gene: NA
J gene: TRBJ2-5
CDR3 length: 14
CDR3 DNA: TGTGCCACCGGTGGTAGGGCTTTCCAAGAGACCCAGTACTTC
CDR3 protein: CATGGRAFQETQYF

V gene: TRBV7-8
clone size: NA
D gene: NA
J gene: TRBJ2-1
CDR3 length: 17
CDR3 DNA: TGTGCCAGCAGCTCCCCCGGAGGGCCCAGCTCCTACAATGAGCAGTTCTTC
CDR3 protein: CASSSPGGPSSYNEQFF

V gene: TRBV7-8
clone size: NA
D gene: TRBD1
J gene: TRBJ1-2
CDR3 length: 14
CDR3 DNA: TGTGCCAGCAGCTTAGGGGGACAGGACTATGGCTACACCTTC
CDR3 protein: CASSLGGQDYGYTF

V gene: TRBV7-8
clone size: NA
D gene: TRBD1
J gene: TRBJ2-3
CDR3 length: 16
CDR3 DNA: TGTGCCAGCAGCTTAGCCCTGACAGGGGGGTGGGATACGCAGTATTTT
CDR3 protein: CASSLALTGGWDTQYF

V gene: TRBV7-6
clone size: few
D gene: NA
J gene: TRBJ2-3
CDR3 length: 15
CDR3 DNA: TGTGCCAGCAGCGCCGGGACATATGCCACAGATACGCAGTATTTT
CDR3 protein: CASSAGTYATDTQYF

V gene: TRBV7-9
clone size: NA
D gene: TRBD1
J gene: TRBJ1-2
CDR3 length: 16
CDR3 DNA: TGTGCCAGCAGCTTAGCCCGGACAGGGGAGGTCTATGGCTACACCTTC
CDR3 protein: CASSLARTGEVYGYTF

V gene: TRBV12-3/TRBV12-4
clone size: few
D gene: TRBD2
J gene: TRBJ2-5
CDR3 length: 15
CDR3 DNA: TGTGCCAGCAGGACGATTAGCGGGGGTTCAGAGACCCAGTACTTC
CDR3 protein: CASRTISGGSETQYF

V gene: TRBV5-1
clone size: many
D gene: TRBD1
J gene: TRBJ2-7
CDR3 length: 14
CDR3 DNA: TGCGCCAGCAGCGCCGGACAGGGGGCCAGCGAGCAGTACTTC
CDR3 protein: CASSAGQGASEQYF

V gene: TRBV6-2/TRBV6-3
clone size: NA
D gene: NA
J gene: TRBJ2-3
CDR3 length: 15
CDR3 DNA: TGTGCCAGCAGCCGGGACGCGTCATTCGCAGATACGCAGTATTTT
CDR3 protein: CASSRDASFADTQYF

V gene: TRBV7-2
clone size: many
D gene: NA
J gene: TRBJ1-2
CDR3 length: 14
CDR3 DNA: TGTGCCAGCAGCGGTTGGGACAAAAGGGTCAGGTGCACCTTC
CDR3 protein: CASSGWDKRVRCTF

V gene: TRBV7-2
clone size: NA
D gene: NA
J gene: TRBJ2-3
CDR3 length: 16
CDR3 DNA: TGTGCCAGCAGCCTGGGGGGGGCCCTATTTTTGGATACGCAGTATTTT
CDR3 protein: CASSLGGALFLDTQYF

V gene: TRBV5-6
clone size: few
D gene: NA
J gene: TRBJ1-6
CDR3 length: 15
CDR3 DNA: TGTGCCAGCAGCTCCGAGGCCACCTATAATTCACCCCTCCACTTT
CDR3 protein: CASSSEATYNSPLHF

V gene: TRBV6-5
clone size: few
D gene: NA
J gene: TRBJ1-2
CDR3 length: 14
CDR3 DNA: TGTGCCAGCAGCCCACCTTCCCCTAACTATGGCTACACCTTC
CDR3 protein: CASSPPSPNYGYTF

V gene: TRBV20-1
clone size: NA
D gene: NA
J gene: TRBJ1-1
CDR3 length: 14
CDR3 DNA: TGCAGTGCCGACGGGGGGGGAAGGAACACTGAAGCTTTCTTT
CDR3 protein: CSADGGGRNTEAFF

V gene: TRBV6-5
clone size: once
D gene: TRBD1
J gene: TRBJ1-6
CDR3 length: 15
CDR3 DNA: TGTGCCAGCAGTACAACCGGGACAGGTTATTCACCCCTCCACTTT
CDR3 protein: CASSTTGTGYSPLHF

V gene: TRBV5-1
clone size: NA
D gene: NA
J gene: TRBJ2-5
CDR3 length: 17
CDR3 DNA: TGCGCCAGCAGCTTGGCCACGGAGCGCCGGTACCAAGAGACCCAGTACTTC
CDR3 protein: CASSLATERRYQETQYF

V gene: TRBV20-1
clone size: few
D gene: TRBD2
J gene: TRBJ2-5
CDR3 length: 15
CDR3 DNA: TGCAGTGCTAGTCGGGGGGGAGAGGTGACAGAGACCCAGTACTTC
CDR3 protein: CSASRGGEVTETQYF

V gene: TRBV2
clone size: few
D gene: NA
J gene: TRBJ2-5
CDR3 length: 14
CDR3 DNA: TGTGCCAGTTATAGCGTGGGAGGCGGAGAGACCCAGTACTTC
CDR3 protein: CASYSVGGGETQYF

V gene: TRBV30
clone size: few
D gene: NA
J gene: TRBJ1-5
CDR3 length: 13
CDR3 DNA: TGTGCCTGGGGACAAAGGGGTGCCCAGCCCCAGCATTTT
CDR3 protein: CAWGQRGAQPQHF

V gene: TRBV7-2
clone size: few
D gene: NA
J gene: TRBJ2-1
CDR3 length: 14
CDR3 DNA: TGTGCCAGCAGCTTAGTTTTACTAGTCAATGAGCAGTTCTTC
CDR3 protein: CASSLVLLVNEQFF

V gene: TRBV4-3
clone size: NA
D gene: NA
J gene: TRBJ1-1
CDR3 length: 13
CDR3 DNA: TGCGCCAGCAGCCCAGAACCGGGAAGTGAAGCTTTCTTT
CDR3 protein: CASSPEPGSEAFF

V gene: TRBV6-5
clone size: few
D gene: NA
J gene: TRBJ1-1
CDR3 length: 13
CDR3 DNA: TGTGCCAGCAGTCCCGGGGGTTTCGCTGAAGCTTTCTTT
CDR3 protein: CASSPGGFAEAFF

V gene: TRBV10-2
clone size: NA
D gene: NA
J gene: TRBJ2-3
CDR3 length: 14
CDR3 DNA: TGCGCCAGCAAGCAGTATTCCCGTATAAATACGCAGTATTTT
CDR3 protein: CASKQYSRINTQYF

V gene: TRBV12-3/TRBV12-4
clone size: few
D gene: NA
J gene: TRBJ2-5
CDR3 length: 15
CDR3 DNA: TGTGCCAGCAGTTTGGTAGGGCTCGGACGGTTAGCCCAGTACTTC
CDR3 protein: CASSLVGLGRLAQYF

V gene: TRBV12-3/TRBV12-4
clone size: NA
D gene: NA
J gene: TRBJ2-1
CDR3 length: 15
CDR3 DNA: TGTGCCAGCAGTTTTAATGCGGGGGCAAACAATGAGCAGTTCTTC
CDR3 protein: CASSFNAGANNEQFF

V gene: TRBV7-2
clone size: few
D gene: TRBD2
J gene: TRBJ2-5
CDR3 length: 15
CDR3 DNA: TGTGCCAGCAGCCTACTAGCGGGGGGTGAAGAGACCCAGTACTTC
CDR3 protein: CASSLLAGGEETQYF

V gene: TRBV7-2
clone size: many
D gene: TRBD1
J gene: TRBJ1-1
CDR3 length: 15
CDR3 DNA: TGTGCCAGCAGCTTTGGGGGACAGGGATTCACTGAAGCTTTCTTT
CDR3 protein: CASSFGGQGFTEAFF

V gene: TRBV5-1
clone size: few
D gene: TRBD2
J gene: TRBJ2-6
CDR3 length: 16
CDR3 DNA: TGCGCCAGCAGCAACCTAGCGGGGACTGGGGCCAACGTCCTGACTTTC
CDR3 protein: CASSNLAGTGANVLTF

V gene: TRBV12-3/TRBV12-4
clone size: many
D gene: TRBD2
J gene: TRBJ2-2
CDR3 length: 16
CDR3 DNA: TGTGCCAGCAGTTTATTCGGCGGGGGACCCACCGGGGAGCTGTTTTTT
CDR3 protein: CASSLFGGGPTGELFF

V gene: TRBV11-2
clone size: NA
D gene: NA
J gene: TRBJ1-6
CDR3 length: 13
CDR3 DNA: TGTGCCAGCAGCGTGGGGAGGGGTTCACCCCTCCACTTT
CDR3 protein: CASSVGRGSPLHF

V gene: TRBV4-3
clone size: NA
D gene: NA
J gene: TRBJ1-2
CDR3 length: 14
CDR3 DNA: TGCGCCAGCAGCCCCTCAGATACCCGCTATGGCTACACCTTC
CDR3 protein: CASSPSDTRYGYTF

V gene: TRBV15
clone size: NA
D gene: TRBD2
J gene: TRBJ2-1
CDR3 length: 18
CDR3 DNA: TGTGCCACCAGCAGAGAGGGCGGGGGGGTGAGCTCCTACAATGAGCAGTTCTTC
CDR3 protein: CATSREGGGVSSYNEQFF